Below are 26 T cell receptor beta chains sequenced from a single sample in a study of T-cell reconstitution after alpha-beta-depleted transplantation in children. Unique molecular identifiers were built into the TCRbeta library. In TCRdb, the PCR reads were re-called with MiXCR into one record per CDR3 protein. The data contain approximately 520,000 distinct CDR3 sequences, around 10% of them singletons. Sequences were derived from PBMCs, mostly from graft donor cells, sampled 180 days after TCRalphabeta/CD19-depleted stem cell transplant. Source of these receptors: a female patient aged 2-9 years who had a stem cell transplant for aplastic anemia, so the T cells may come from the graft donor.

This clonotype was observed at least ten times. The genes are TRBV21-1 and TRBJ2-2; the table's D call TRBD1 went unverified against the DNA. TRBV21-1 is tagged as a pseudogene. The CDR3 extends over 14 amino acids. This CDR3 reads CASSGRGGTGELFF. The CDR3, as DNA: TGTGCCAGCAGCGGCAGGGGTGGCACCGGGGAGCTGTTTTTT.

This clonotype was detected ten times or more. The chain carries TRBV20-1 and TRBJ1-1; D gene unclear. Germline values: CDR1 DFQATT, CDR2 SNEGSKA (reference sequence). This CDR3 region has 12 residues. Trimming shortened V by 3 bases and J by 1 base, and 6 bases separated the two germline ends. CDR3 in amino acids: CSASIRNTEAFF. Written as DNA, the CDR3 is TGCAGTGCTAGTATAAGGAACACTGAAGCTTTCTTT.

The chain recombines TRBV3-1 with TRBJ1-4; unclear D gene. This CDR3 has 14 residues. The germline gives CDR1 LGHDT, CDR2 YNNKEL (reference sequence). V was pared by 4 bases and J by 14 bases, with 20 bases between. The CDR3 bases are TGTGCCAGCAGCCCAACTTTTTCGCCTGCTTGGCTGTTTTTT. Translation gives CASSPTFSPAWLFF.

V gene TRBV11-2 combines with J gene TRBJ1-6; 10 nucleotides agree with TRBD1. CDR3 size: 16 residues. Per the germline V gene, CDR1 is SGHAT and CDR2 is FQNNGV. Trimming removed 0 bases from V and 12 bases from J; junction bases left unmatched: 8. CDR3 amino acids: CASSLDPGTGVKPLHF. In DNA form, the CDR3 reads TGTGCCAGCAGCTTAGATCCTGGGACAGGGGTGAAACCCCTCCACTTT.

The V and J genes are TRBV3-1 and TRBJ2-3; TRBD1 aligns across 10 bases. The CDR3 has 12 amino acids. The V segment lost 1 base and the J segment 15 bases; nucleotides outside the gene matches: 4. Germline CDR1 is LGHDT and CDR2 is YNNKEL (reference sequence). CDR3 bases: TGTGCCAGCAGCCAAGGGGACAGGGGCAATTATTTT. Translation: CASSQGDRGNYF.

This clonotype was counted between two and nine times. The DNA for the CDR3 is TGTGCCAGCAGCTTGTTCACAGGGGGTTTCTACGAGCAGTACTTC. Protein sequence: CASSLFTGGFYEQYF. This chain uses TRBV5-6 with TRBJ2-7; TRBD1 agrees at 8 bases. Germline V gene lookup returns CDR1 SGHDT and CDR2 YYEEEE. Unmatched junction bases numbered 6, after V lost 1 base and J lost 3 bases. The length of the CDR3 is 15 residues.

This clonotype was seen ten or more times. The V and J genes are TRBV12-3 or TRBV12-4 and TRBJ2-6, with a possible D match to TRBD2 (6 bases). V was pared by 5 bases and J by 3 bases, with 14 bases between. The CDR3 covers 16 residues. The CDR3 DNA reads as TGTGCCAGCAGTCTTATGGGAGGTGGTGGGGCCAACGTCCTGACTTTC. Encoded protein: CASSLMGGGGANVLTF.

This clonotype was counted only a few times. The genes are TRBV12-3 or TRBV12-4 and TRBJ2-3, with D perhaps matching TRBD1 (6 bases). The CDR3 runs 15 residues. Trimming removed 6 bases at V and 7 bases at J, with 20 bases between. This CDR3 is CASRISGTRTHTQYF. The CDR3, as DNA: TGTGCCAGCAGAATATCCGGGACACGAACTCATACGCAGTATTTT.

The chain has TRBV4-3 and TRBJ2-4; D ambiguous. Germline CDR1 LGHNA, CDR2 YSLEER. Trimming pared 4 bases from V and 5 bases from J, leaving 15 bases between. The CDR3 covers 15 residues. The CDR3 is CASSPGGLRENIQYF. The CDR3 nucleotides are TGCGCCAGCAGCCCCGGTGGCCTAAGGGAAAACATTCAGTACTTC.

The chain carries TRBV11-2 and TRBJ2-1; 13 nucleotides align to TRBD2. Germline lookup yields CDR1 SGHAT and CDR2 FQNNGV. The CDR3 is made up of 18 amino acids. Germline trimming cut 4 bases from V and 0 bases from J; bases unmatched to any gene: 6. This CDR3 reads CASSWGLAGLSSYNEQFF. The CDR3 nucleotides read TGTGCCAGCAGCTGGGGACTAGCGGGACTGAGCTCCTACAATGAGCAGTTCTTC.

This clonotype was counted ten times or more. The chain has TRBV5-1 and TRBJ2-1; 13 nucleotides match TRBD2. The CDR3 extends over 21 amino acids. The V gene end was trimmed by 0 bases and the J gene end by 0 bases; junction bases not matched to a gene: 12. Germline CDR1 and CDR2: SGHRS and YFSETQ. This chain's CDR3 is CASSLVGGGLAGPPSYNEQFF. CDR3 in DNA: TGCGCCAGCAGCTTGGTCGGAGGGGGACTAGCGGGACCACCCTCCTACAATGAGCAGTTCTTC. Supplemented by reference TRBV5-1 and TRBJ2-1, the full variable domain reads KAGVTQTPRYLIKTRGQQVTLSCSPISGHRSVSWYQQTPGQGLQFLFEYFSETQRNKGNFPGRFSGRQFSNSRSEMNVSTLELGDSALYLCASSLVGGGLAGPPSYNEQFFGPGTRLTVL.

This clonotype was seen more than once but under ten times. The chain has TRBV9 and TRBJ1-1; D gene uncertain. The V gene's germline CDR1 is SGDLS and CDR2 YYNGEE. Trimming took 0 bases from V and 5 from J, leaving 14 bases between them. The CDR3 covers 15 residues. The DNA of the CDR3 is TGTGCCAGCAGCGTAGGTCCGGCGAGGGAGACTGAAGCTTTCTTT. Encoded protein: CASSVGPARETEAFF.

The chain carries TRBV19 and TRBJ1-1; D not certain. Germline assignment: CDR1 LNHDA and CDR2 SQIVND (reference sequence). The V end lost 7 bases, the J end lost 4 bases, and 13 bases lay between the germline ends. The CDR3 runs to 13 residues. CDR3 sequence: CASTDGGPTEAFF. The CDR3 DNA reads TGTGCCAGTACCGATGGCGGACCCACTGAAGCTTTCTTT.

The chain is built from TRBV18 and TRBJ2-2; TRBD2 matches 11 bases. V gave up 0 bases and J gave up 4 bases; unmatched junction bases: 4. The CDR3 totals 17 residues. Germline V gene lookup returns CDR1 KGHSH and CDR2 LQKENI. The chain's CDR3 is CASSPPLAGGLTGELFF. CDR3 in DNA: TGTGCCAGCTCACCACCGCTAGCGGGAGGCCTCACCGGGGAGCTGTTTTTT. Full variable domain (remainder filled in from reference TRBV18 and TRBJ2-2): NAGVMQNPRHLVRRRGQEARLRCSPMKGHSHVYWYRQLPEEGLKFMVYLQKENIIDESGMPKERFSAEFPKEGPSILRIQQVVRGDSAAYFCASSPPLAGGLTGELFFGEGSRLTVL.

Remarks on this clonotype: One end of the junction does not line up with germline, which may come from a read error. CDR3 DNA: TGTGGCAGCAGCTTAAGGGCGGGAGGACAAGAGACCCAGTACTTC. Amino acids: CGSSLRAGGQETQYF. This chain links TRBV7-9 with TRBJ2-5; 8 nucleotides agree with TRBD2. Germline-derived CDR1 and CDR2 are SEHNR and FQNEAQ (reference sequence). The CDR3 covers 15 residues.

The chain employs TRBV3-1 and TRBJ2-1; 15 nucleotides line up with TRBD2. This CDR3 is 18 amino acids long. With 10 bases clipped from V and 4 bases from J, the junction kept 14 bases outside the gene matches. Germline V gene sequence: CDR1 LGHDT, CDR2 YNNKEL (reference sequence). For the CDR3, the DNA is TGTGCCACCTGCCTTTCCCGGGGACTAGCGGGAGGATACAATGAGCAGTTCTTC. It is translated as CATCLSRGLAGGYNEQFF.

The chain uses TRBV24-1 and TRBJ2-1, with TRBD2 matching over 9 bases. The CDR3 totals 15 residues. Per the germline V gene, CDR1 is KGHDR and CDR2 is SFDVKD. Trimming removed 3 bases from V and 6 bases from J; junction bases left unmatched: 5. The CDR3 DNA sequence: TGTGCCACCAGTGATCCGGGACTAGCTATCAATGAGCAGTTCTTC. It specifies CATSDPGLAINEQFF.

This chain links TRBV19 with TRBJ1-2; D remains unclear. The V end was cut by 6 bases, the J end by 0 bases, with 8 bases between. The CDR3 runs 13 residues. Germline V lookup: CDR1 LNHDA, CDR2 SQIVND (reference sequence). This CDR3 is CASRISANYGYTF. For the CDR3, the DNA is TGTGCCAGTAGGATCAGCGCTAACTATGGCTACACCTTC.

This clonotype was detected a few times. This chain links TRBV4-1 with TRBJ1-1; D is unclear. The CDR3 is 14 residues long. Germline CDR1 and CDR2: MGHRA and YSYEKL. Trimming took 1 base from V and 1 from J, leaving 7 bases between them. CDR3 coding DNA: TGCGCCAGCAGCCAAGTACTGAGGAACACTGAAGCTTTCTTT. Its translation is CASSQVLRNTEAFF.

On this clonotype: Its ends do not fully match the called genes, so a read error is possible. The chain uses TRBV7-2 and TRBJ2-3; 7 nucleotides line up with TRBD1. In germline, CDR1 is SGHTA, CDR2 FQGNSA. The CDR3 has 15 residues. CDR3 protein: CVSSIRQGRSDTQYF. The CDR3 coding sequence is TGTGTCAGCAGCATTAGACAGGGCAGAAGTGATACGCAGTATTTT.

This clonotype was seen repeatedly, ten times or more. The CDR3 reads CASSLERESLYEQYF. The DNA of the CDR3 is TGCGCCAGCAGCTTGGAGCGGGAGAGTCTATACGAGCAGTACTTC. This rearrangement joins TRBV5-1 to TRBJ2-7, with 8 positions matching TRBD2. V shed 0 bases and J 4 bases; nucleotides not matched to a gene: 6. Germline V gene data show CDR1 as SGHRS and CDR2 as YFSETQ. This CDR3 is built from 15 residues.

V usage is TRBV5-6 and J usage is TRBJ2-5; no reliable D call. This CDR3 is 13 amino acids long. Germline CDR1 reads SGHDT; CDR2 reads YYEEEE. The V end was cut by 1 base, the J end by 3 bases, with 7 bases between. The CDR3 coding sequence is TGTGCCAGCAGCTTGTTGCCAGAAGAGACCCAGTACTTC. Protein: CASSLLPEETQYF.

This clonotype has just a few counts. V is TRBV10-3 and J is TRBJ1-2; 8 nucleotides match TRBD1. There are 15 residues in the CDR3. Germline V gene lookup returns CDR1 ENHRY and CDR2 SYGVKD. Trimming removed 3 bases from V and 8 bases from J; junction bases left unmatched: 11. The CDR3 region has the DNA TGTGCCATCAGTGATCGGGACAGGAGGGTGGAGGGCTACACCTTC. Amino acids: CAISDRDRRVEGYTF.

This clonotype was picked up many times. The chain links TRBV7-3 to TRBJ1-3, with D possibly matching TRBD1 (5 bases). Germline assignment: CDR1 SGHTA and CDR2 FQGTGA. Between the trimmed V and J ends, which lost 4 bases and 4 bases, there was a span of 8 bases. The CDR3 covers 13 residues. The CDR3 bases are TGTGCCAGCAGCTCTCGACAGGGAAACACCATATATTTT. This codes for CASSSRQGNTIYF.

The genes are TRBV7-3 and TRBJ2-3, with D maybe TRBD2 (5 bases). CDR1 SGHTA and CDR2 FQGTGA come from the germline V gene. This CDR3 is built from 16 residues. Trimming removed 2 bases from V and 5 bases from J, with 17 bases in between. The CDR3 here is CASSLGRLRDQDTQYF. CDR3 nucleotide sequence: TGTGCCAGCAGCTTAGGACGATTACGGGATCAAGATACGCAGTATTTT.

In this sample, this clonotype turned up a few times. J is TRBJ2-1 and V is TRBV30; D uncertain. V lost 7 bases, J lost 1 base, and 8 bases lay in between. The CDR3 sequence is 12 residues long. Per the germline V gene, CDR1 is GTSNPN and CDR2 is SVGIG (reference sequence). Written as DNA, the CDR3 is TGTGCCTCCCTCTATTCCTACAATGAGCAGTTCTTC. Translated: CASLYSYNEQFF. Full variable domain (remainder filled in from reference TRBV30 and TRBJ2-1): SQTIHQWPATLVQPVGSPLSLECTVEGTSNPNLYWYRQAAGRGLQLLFYSVGIGQISSEVPQNLSASRPQDRQFILSSKKLLLSDSGFYLCASLYSYNEQFFGPGTRLTVL.